This T cell receptor (beta chain) was captured by sequencing in a study of T-cell memory formation after mild COVID-19 (dated by TCRdb to the early 2020s). With regard to the full study: TCR sequence clusters from the two donors were largely donor specific. In a couple of donors, T-cell clones that expanded and contracted after mild COVID-19 were tracked by sequencing TCRalpha and TCRbeta repertoires over time. Two young, previously healthy adult volunteers made up the cohort, one male and one female.

PBMCs were isolated by Ficoll-Paque density gradient centrifugation. CDR1 and CDR2 are read off the germline V gene (reference sequence) as LNHDA and SQIVND. Inclusive of the bounding cysteine and phenylalanine, the CDR3 is 16 residues long. Solely the CDR3 DNA is kept, with 48 bases framed from the first base. Clipping removes 4 bases from V and 3 bases from J, with 6 as the unmatched junction base count. This clonotype has just a few counts. Its antigen is unknown. No much larger clone exists at a distance of one base, and base qualities are not known. What the research found in general, with its limitations: From day 15 to 85, contracting clones showed balanced CD4/CD8 phenotypes, whereas a second wave of clones that expanded from day 15 to 37 leaned towards CD4+. Only a couple of mild cases were covered by the study, and larger cohorts that include severe cases with pre-infection samples were considered necessary. The second-wave clones that peaked on day 37 were not confirmed to be SARS-CoV-2 specific. Contracting CD4+ clones appeared mostly in the CM and EM memory subsets, whereas CD8+ clones were enriched in EMRA. Some responding clones were detected in pre-infection memory, suggesting pre-existing cross-reactive memory T cells joined the SARS-CoV-2 response.

For sequencing, an Illumina NovaSeq 6000 was employed. Using 5'RACE with constant-segment primers, TCRalpha and TCRbeta cDNA libraries were constructed, with sample barcodes and unique molecular identifiers added in the process. RNA was extracted from every sample with Trizol reagent. Amplification of the libraries took two PCR steps, and the second step added a second sample barcode plus Illumina TruSeq adapters. Libraries were sequenced on an Illumina NovaSeq with 2 x 150 bp paired-end reads. Concerning the study's data processing: Demultiplexing of reads and collapsing into UMI-guided consensus sequences were performed with migec v1.2.7. Using mixcr v2.1.11, UMI consensuses were aligned to TRA and TRB V and J templates and then assembled into clonotypes. A clonotype was counted as expanded or contracted only when both edgeR and NoisET called the clonotype significant, with the noise models trained on biological replicates. For edgeR calls, the thresholds were a false discovery rate-adjusted p below 0.01 and a log2 fold-change of 1. As an exploratory analysis of dynamics, PCA with hierarchical clustering was applied to max-normalized trajectories of the 1000 most abundant clonotypes. Separately sequenced CD4+ and CD8+ repertoires were used to assign a CD4 or CD8 phenotype to each responding clone. TCRdb ran its own pipeline on the public reads, namely fastp trimming at Q25 and MiXCR clone calling, and kept in-frame beta chains. Each CDR3 protein appears once, grouped with its most common genes and DNA. The V and J calls and clone size are TCRdb's, not the authors'. This sample gives around 65,000 distinct CDR3 sequences in total; about a tenth of them show up just once. The ten most abundant clones make up approximately 1.1% of the sample.

This clonotype was sampled from a man aged 18 to 30 who had mild COVID-19 (a few samples of this study predate the infection). The sample titles of this study are shuffled in the database, so cell type and time point are left out; the donor was told from shared clones. Sequenced material: PBMCs or a T cell subset sorted from them (not recorded which). The V and J genes are TRBV19 and TRBJ2-7; TRBD2 lines up with 13 middle nucleotides. The CDR3 corresponds to CASSTLRTSGGYEQYF. In nucleotides, the sequence is TGTGCCAGTAGTACCCTTCGGACTAGCGGGGGCTACGAGCAGTACTTC.